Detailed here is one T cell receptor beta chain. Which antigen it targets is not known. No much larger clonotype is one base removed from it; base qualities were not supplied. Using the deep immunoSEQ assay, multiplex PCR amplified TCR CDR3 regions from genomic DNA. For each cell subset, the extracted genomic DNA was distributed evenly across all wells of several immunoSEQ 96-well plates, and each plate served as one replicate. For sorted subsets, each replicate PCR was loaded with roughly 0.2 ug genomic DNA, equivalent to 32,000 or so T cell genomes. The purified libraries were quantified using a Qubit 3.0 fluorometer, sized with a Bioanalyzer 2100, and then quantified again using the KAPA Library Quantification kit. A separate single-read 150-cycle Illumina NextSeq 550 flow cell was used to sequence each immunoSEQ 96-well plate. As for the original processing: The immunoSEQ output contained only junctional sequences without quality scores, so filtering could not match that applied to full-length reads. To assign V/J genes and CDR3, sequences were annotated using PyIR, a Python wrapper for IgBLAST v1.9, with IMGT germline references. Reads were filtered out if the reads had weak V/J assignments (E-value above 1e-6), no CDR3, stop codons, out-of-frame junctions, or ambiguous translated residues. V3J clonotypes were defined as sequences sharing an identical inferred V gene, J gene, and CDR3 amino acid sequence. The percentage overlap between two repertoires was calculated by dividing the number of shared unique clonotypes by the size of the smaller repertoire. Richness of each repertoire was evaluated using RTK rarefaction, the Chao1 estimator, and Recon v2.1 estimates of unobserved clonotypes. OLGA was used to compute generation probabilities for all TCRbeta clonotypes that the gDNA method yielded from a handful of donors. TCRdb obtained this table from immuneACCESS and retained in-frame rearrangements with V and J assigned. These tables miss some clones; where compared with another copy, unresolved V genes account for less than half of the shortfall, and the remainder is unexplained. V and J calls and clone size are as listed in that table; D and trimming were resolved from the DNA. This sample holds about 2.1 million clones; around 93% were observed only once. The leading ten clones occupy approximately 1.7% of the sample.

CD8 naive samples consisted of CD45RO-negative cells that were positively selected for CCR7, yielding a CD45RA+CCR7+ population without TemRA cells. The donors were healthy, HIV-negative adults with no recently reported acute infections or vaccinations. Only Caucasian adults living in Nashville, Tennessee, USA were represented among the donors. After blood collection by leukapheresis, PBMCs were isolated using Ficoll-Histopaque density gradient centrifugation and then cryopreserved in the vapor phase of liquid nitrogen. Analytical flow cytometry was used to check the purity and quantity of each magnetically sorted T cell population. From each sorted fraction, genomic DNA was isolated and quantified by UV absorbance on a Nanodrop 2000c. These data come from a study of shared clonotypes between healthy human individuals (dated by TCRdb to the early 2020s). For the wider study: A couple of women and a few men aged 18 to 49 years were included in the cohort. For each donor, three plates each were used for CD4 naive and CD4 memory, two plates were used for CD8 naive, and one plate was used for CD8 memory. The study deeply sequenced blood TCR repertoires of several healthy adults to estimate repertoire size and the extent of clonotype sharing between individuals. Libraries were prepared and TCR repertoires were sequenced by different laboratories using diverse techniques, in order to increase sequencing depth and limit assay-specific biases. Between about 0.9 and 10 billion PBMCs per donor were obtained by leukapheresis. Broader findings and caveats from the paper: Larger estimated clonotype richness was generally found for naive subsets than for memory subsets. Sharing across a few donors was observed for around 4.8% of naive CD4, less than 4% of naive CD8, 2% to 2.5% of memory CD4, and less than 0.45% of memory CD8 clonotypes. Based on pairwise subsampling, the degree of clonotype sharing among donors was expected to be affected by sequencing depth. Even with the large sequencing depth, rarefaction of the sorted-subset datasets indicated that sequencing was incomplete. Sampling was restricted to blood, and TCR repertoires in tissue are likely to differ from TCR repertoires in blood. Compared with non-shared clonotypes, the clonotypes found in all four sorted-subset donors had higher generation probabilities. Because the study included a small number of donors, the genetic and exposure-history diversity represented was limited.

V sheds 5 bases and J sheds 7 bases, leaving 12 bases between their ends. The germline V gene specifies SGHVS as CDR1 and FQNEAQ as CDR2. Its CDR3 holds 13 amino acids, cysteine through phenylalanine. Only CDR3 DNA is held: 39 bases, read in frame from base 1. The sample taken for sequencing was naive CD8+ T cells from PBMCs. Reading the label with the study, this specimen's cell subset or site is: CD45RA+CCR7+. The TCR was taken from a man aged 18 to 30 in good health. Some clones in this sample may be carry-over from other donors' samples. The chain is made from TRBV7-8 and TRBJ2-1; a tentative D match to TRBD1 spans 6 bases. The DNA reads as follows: TGTGCCAGCAGCACATCAAGGGGGAATGAGCAGTTCTTC. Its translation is CASSTSRGNEQFF. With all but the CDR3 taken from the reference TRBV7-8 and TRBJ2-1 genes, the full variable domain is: GAGVSQSPRYKVAKRGQDVALRCDPISGHVSLFWYQQALGQGPEFLTYFQNEAQLDKSGLPSDRFFAERPEGSVSTLKIQRTQQEDSAVYLCASSTSRGNEQFFGPGTRLTVL.